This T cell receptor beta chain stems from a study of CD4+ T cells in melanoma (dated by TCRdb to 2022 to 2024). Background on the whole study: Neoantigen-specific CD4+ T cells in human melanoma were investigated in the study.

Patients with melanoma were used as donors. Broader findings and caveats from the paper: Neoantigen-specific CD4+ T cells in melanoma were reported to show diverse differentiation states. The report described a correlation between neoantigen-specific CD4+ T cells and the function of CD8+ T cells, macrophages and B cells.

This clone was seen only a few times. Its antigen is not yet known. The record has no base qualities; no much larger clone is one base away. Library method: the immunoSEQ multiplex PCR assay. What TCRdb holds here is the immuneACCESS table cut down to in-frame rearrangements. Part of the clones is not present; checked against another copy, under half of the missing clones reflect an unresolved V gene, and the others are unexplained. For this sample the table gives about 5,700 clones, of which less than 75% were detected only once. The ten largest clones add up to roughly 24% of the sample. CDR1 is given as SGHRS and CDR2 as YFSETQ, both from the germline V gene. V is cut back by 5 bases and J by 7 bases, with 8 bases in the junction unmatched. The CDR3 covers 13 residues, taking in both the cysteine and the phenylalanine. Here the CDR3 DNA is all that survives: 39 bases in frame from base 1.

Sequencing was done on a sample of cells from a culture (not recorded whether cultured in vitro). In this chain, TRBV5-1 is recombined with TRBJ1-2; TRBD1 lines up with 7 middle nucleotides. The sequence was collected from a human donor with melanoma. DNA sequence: TGCGCCAGCAGTAATCAGGGGGGCCCTGGCTACACCTTC. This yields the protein CASSNQGGPGYTF.